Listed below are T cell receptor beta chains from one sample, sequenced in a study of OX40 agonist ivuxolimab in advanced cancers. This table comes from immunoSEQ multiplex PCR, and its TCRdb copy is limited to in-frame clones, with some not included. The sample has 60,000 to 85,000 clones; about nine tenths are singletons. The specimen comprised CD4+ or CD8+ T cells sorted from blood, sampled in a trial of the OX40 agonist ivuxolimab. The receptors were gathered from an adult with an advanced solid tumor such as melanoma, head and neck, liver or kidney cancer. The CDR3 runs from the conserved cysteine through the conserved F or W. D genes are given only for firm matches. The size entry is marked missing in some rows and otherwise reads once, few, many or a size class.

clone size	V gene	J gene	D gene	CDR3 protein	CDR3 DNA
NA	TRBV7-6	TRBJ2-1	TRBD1	CASSLVGQSAEQFF	TGTGCCAGCAGCTTAGTGGGACAGTCTGCTGAGCAGTTCTTC
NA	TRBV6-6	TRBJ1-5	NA	CASTVDGRGQPQHF	TGTGCCAGCACCGTCGACGGAAGGGGCCAGCCCCAGCATTTT
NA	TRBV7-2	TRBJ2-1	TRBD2	CASSLWLSGGPGEQFF	TGTGCCAGCAGCTTATGGCTCAGCGGGGGGCCTGGTGAGCAGTTCTTC
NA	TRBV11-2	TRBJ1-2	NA	CASSPTSGYTF	TGTGCCAGCAGCCCCACTAGCGGCTACACCTTC
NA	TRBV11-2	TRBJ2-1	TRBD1	CASSSGTGPYNEQFF	TGTGCCAGCAGCTCCGGGACAGGTCCCTACAATGAGCAGTTCTTC
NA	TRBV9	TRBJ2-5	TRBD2	CASSFGLADPPTQYF	TGTGCCAGCAGCTTCGGACTAGCGGACCCCCCGACCCAGTACTTC
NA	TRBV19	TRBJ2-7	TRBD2	CASMAGTSGYEQYF	TGTGCCAGTATGGCCGGGACTAGCGGTTACGAGCAGTACTTC
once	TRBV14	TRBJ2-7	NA	CASSYSYEQYF	TGTGCCAGCAGCTACTCCTACGAGCAGTACTTC
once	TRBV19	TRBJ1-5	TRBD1	CASSITGQGGQPQHF	TGTGCCAGTAGTATTACGGGACAGGGCGGACAGCCCCAGCATTTT
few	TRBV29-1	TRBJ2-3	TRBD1	CSAPKNGQGASTDTQYF	TGCAGCGCTCCGAAAAACGGACAGGGGGCTAGCACAGATACGCAGTATTTT
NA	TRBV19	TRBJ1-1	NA	CASLRNTEAFF	TGTGCCAGTCTCAGGAACACTGAAGCTTTCTTT
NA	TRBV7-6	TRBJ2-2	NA	CASSLRGAQTTGELFF	TGTGCCAGCAGCTTAAGAGGGGCCCAAACCACCGGGGAGCTGTTTTTT
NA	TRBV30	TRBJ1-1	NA	CAWSPQPQGTEAFF	TGTGCCTGGAGTCCCCAACCGCAAGGGACTGAAGCTTTCTTT
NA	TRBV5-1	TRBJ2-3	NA	CASSLEPESTDTQYF	TGCGCCAGCAGCTTGGAACCGGAAAGCACAGATACGCAGTATTTT
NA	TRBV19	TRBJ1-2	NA	CASSIGVISGGYTF	TGTGCCAGTAGTATTGGCGTGATCAGCGGTGGCTACACCTTC
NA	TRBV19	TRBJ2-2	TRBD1	CASSASGGTGELFF	TGTGCCAGTAGTGCGTCAGGGGGTACCGGGGAGCTGTTTTTT
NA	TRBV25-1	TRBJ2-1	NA	CATPLGDSYNEQFF	TGTGCCACCCCGTTGGGCGACTCCTACAATGAGCAGTTCTTC
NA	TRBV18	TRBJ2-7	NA	CASSLSSSASSYEQYF	TGTGCCAGCTCACTCTCTTCTAGCGCTAGCTCCTACGAGCAGTACTTC
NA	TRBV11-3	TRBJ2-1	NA	CASSLDGGADNEQFF	TGTGCCAGCAGCTTGGATGGCGGGGCCGACAATGAGCAGTTCTTC
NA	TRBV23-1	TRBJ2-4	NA	CASSQPGTAVAKNIQYF	TGCGCCAGCAGTCAACCCGGGACCGCAGTAGCCAAAAACATTCAGTACTTC
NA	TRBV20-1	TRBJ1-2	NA	CSVQRNYGYTF	TGCAGTGTCCAAAGGAACTATGGCTACACCTTC
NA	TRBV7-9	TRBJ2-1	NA	CASVSPESSYNEQFF	TGTGCCAGCGTTTCGCCGGAGAGCTCCTACAATGAGCAGTTCTTC